This TCR beta chain was sequenced during a study of cytomegalovirus exposure and HLA in healthy donors (dated by TCRdb to 2017 to 2019). A note on the overall study: According to an earlier analysis of 587 of the donors, some 180 million T cells yielded roughly 110 million unique TCR beta sequences and approximately 300 Gb of sequence data. The study aimed to test whether signatures of past pathogen exposure could be identified by cataloging public T cell receptors. Donor age, sex, ethnicity and CMV serostatus were compiled together with the repertoire data. Several DR-DQ haplotypes were treated as single units for association and clustering because of strong linkage in the cohort. On average, around 230,000 unique TCR beta nucleotide sequences were sequenced per donor among some 420 genotyped donors of the cohort, with roughly 18% of those sequences being non-productive. Using immunosequencing, the study profiled T cell repertoires from roughly 650 subjects and related those repertoires to cytomegalovirus serostatus. A separate validation cohort of roughly 120 different subjects was used in addition to the 666-subject first cohort. Typing coverage differed by locus: A, B, C, DRB1 and DQB1 were typed in about 629-640 donors, DQA1 in about 500, DPA1 in some 600, and DPB1 in roughly 470. An earlier analysis of about 620 of the donors applied high-throughput TCR beta sequencing to assess whether each TCR beta V gene segment acted as functional or pseudogenic. An early release that covered 500 to 800 HLA-typed donors contained about 300 gigabases of sequencing data and about 93 million unique TCR sequences. Among the roughly 410 genotyped donors, 81% belonged to the genetic ancestry cluster associated with self-reported Caucasian donors. A later genetic analysis used genome-wide SNP genotypes for about 60% of the roughly 700 donors, treating that subset as a discovery cohort. In the later analysis, no new phenotypic data were used to find candidate immune exposures; instead, reliance was placed on TCR beta sequences and their occurrence across donors. All discovery cohort repertoires had been generated on a single sequencing platform. To study patterns of TCR occurrence, a later analysis re-analyzed previously published TCR beta repertoires from just over 650 donors and added high-resolution HLA genotyping. High-throughput TCR immunosequencing, statistical association of individual TCRs with disease status, and machine learning were combined to predict cytomegalovirus infection status. Class I and class II HLA loci were covered by the typing at four-digit resolution. General findings and caveats noted by the study authors: When HLA alleles, especially DR and DQ, strongly co-occurred, attributing TCR associations to individual alleles was difficult. This cohort had only TCR beta chains sequenced, and the lack of alpha or paired-chain data limited which features could be detected. While some public TCRs were present in many individuals, most TCR sequences turned up only very rarely across donors. The sequencing pipeline was judged likely to have produced a cluster of highly shared sequence variants as a technical artifact. A later analysis found that most CMV-associated TCR beta chains appeared HLA-restricted, with HLA associations seemingly driven largely by CMV exposure. A further reported finding was that TCR beta sequences accurately predicted the HLA-A and HLA-B alleles for most subjects in the first cohort. Specific HLA alleles were associated with 15,000 to 20,000 TCR beta sequences at a false discovery rate of 0.05 in a later analysis. The study listed 150 to 200 TCR beta chains as associated with cytomegalovirus. The only immune exposure information available for the cohort was CMV serostatus. In a later genetic analysis, a missense DCLRE1C variant was associated with V-gene and J-gene trimming of TCR beta chains, and the association was replicated in an independent cohort. In a later genetic analysis, fewer N-insertions in productive TCRs were reported among donors in an Asian-associated ancestry cluster than the 666-donor mean. Because HLA typing was unavailable for some donors at each locus, only the typed subset was used in association tests. In a later analysis, several top co-occurrence clusters were reported to appear linked to parvovirus B19, influenza, CMV and Epstein-Barr virus. It was suggested by the authors that the approach could potentially be generalized to other disease states and immunological phenotypes. In an earlier analysis of fewer than 750 of the donors, most TCR beta V segments were observed in productive rearrangements about 90% or about 30% of the time, broadly matching IMGT annotations. The earlier analysis of about 600 of the donors excluded over 15 rarely observed V segments, including chromosome 9 orphons, because counts were too low. In a later analysis, HLA-associated TCR beta chains showed more clonal expansion and lower generation probabilities than non-associated chains that were equally common. In vitro tests confirmed that a few of the cytomegalovirus-associated TCR beta chains recognize cytomegalovirus antigens. According to a later analysis, TCR association rates differed among HLA loci, with DRB1 alleles showing the most associated TCRs and HLA-C alleles showing the fewest. Cytomegalovirus status was reported to be diagnosed by the classifier with high specificity and sensitivity in both the original and validation cohorts. Some IMGT-functional V segments, including TRBV6-2 and TRBV6-3, could not be distinguished by the 87-base-pair reads and were therefore excluded. Correlated functional status among segregating V segments might reflect linkage disequilibrium, but an unknown experimental factor could not be ruled out. Presence/absence analyses assumed roughly uniform sequencing depth across donors, an assumption that may not hold.

Library prep was done by the immunoSEQ multiplex PCR assay. For the multiplex PCR, a mixture combining 60 forward primers for TCR Vbeta segments and 13 reverse primers for TCR Jbeta segments was used. The CDR3 region of rearranged TCR beta genes was amplified from genomic DNA by a multiplex PCR assay. On the Illumina HiSeq System, the amplified TCR beta libraries were sequenced as 87-base-pair reads. The paper's data handling went like this. Across the 500 to 750 repertoires, a later analysis counted tens of millions of unique TCR beta chains, around 10 million of which were shared by at least two donors. To remove PCR and sequencing errors, raw reads were error-corrected and collapsed into unique sequences using a nearest-neighbor algorithm that merged closely related sequences. To assign V, D and J gene segments, CDR3 sequences were aligned to IMGT reference sequences. Each retained sequence needed at least a six-nucleotide match to both a V gene segment and a J gene segment. Rearrangements were classified as productive when the CDR3 lacked stop codons and remained in frame with V and J, and all other rearrangements were classified as non-productive. CDR3 was defined by IMGT convention, running from the second conserved V-encoded cysteine to the conserved J-encoded phenylalanine. The earlier analysis of more than 450 of the donors excluded sequences that lacked an unambiguous match to a single V gene segment. An earlier analysis of approximately 590 of the donors classified V segments as functional when productive rearrangements were above 56.7% and as segregating when the standard deviation between donors was above 5%. A statistical classification framework was built for diagnosing cytomegalovirus status from the catalog of TCR beta chain sequences. V and J gene assignment, in a later analysis, came from comparing TCR nucleotide sequences with IMGT/GENE-DB human TR gene sequences. In a later analysis, CDR3 sequences and most-parsimonious VDJ recombination scenarios were assigned using the TCRdist pipeline. In a later analysis, each TCR beta chain was defined by its CDR3 amino acid sequence together with its V-gene family, and reads without a unique V-gene family were excluded. To address suspected cross-contamination and a sequencing artifact, a later analysis removed a few hundred highly shared, low-generation-probability nucleotide sequences. In a later analysis, a clonal expansion index for each public chain was calculated from normalized within-repertoire ranks of inferred template counts. In a later analysis, generation probabilities were computed with a VDJ recombination model fitted to out-of-frame rearrangements, and the resulting probabilities were checked against IGoR. A later analysis scored TCR-TCR, TCR-HLA and TCR-CMV co-occurrence with hypergeometric tests, applying a repertoire-size bias correction to TCR pairs. To estimate false discovery rates, a later analysis permuted the HLA or CMV assignments 20 times. In a later analysis, co-occurring TCRs were grouped with DBSCAN, and TCRdist sequence similarity was added when clustering was performed within HLA-allele-positive subsets. For co-occurrence clustering, repertoires with fewer than 30,000 or more than 120,000 public chains were excluded, along with roughly 5 repertoires with anomalous nucleotide sharing. In TCRdb, the immuneACCESS table is reduced to in-frame sequences with V and J assigned. These tables do not hold every clone; where another copy was compared, an unresolved V gene accounts for under half, and the others remain unexplained. The DNA was the basis for D and trimming; V, J and clone size are from that table. Counted in this sample were roughly 160,000 clones; around 80% of them appeared once. The ten biggest clones cover 2.1% of the sample.

In total, approximately 690 healthy bone marrow donors made up the cohort. At the time of sampling, all cohort members were nominally healthy, though unrecorded immune exposures were likely present. The donor tested CMV seronegative and was one of the 352 seronegative cohort members. Each donor provided a peripheral blood sample, and peripheral blood mononuclear cells were used for TCR beta sequencing. Genomic DNA was extracted from the blood cell samples with the Qiagen DNeasy Blood Extraction Kit. Note on this clone: Its antigen is still unknown. No per-base quality is available; no much larger clone lies one base away.

From the cysteine up to the phenylalanine, the CDR3 has a length of 14 residues. Here the CDR3 DNA is all that survives: 42 bases in frame from base 1. The germline ends are 14 bases apart after V is trimmed by 3 bases and J by 5 bases. CDR1 and CDR2 (LNHDA, SQIVND) derive from the germline V gene (reference sequence). Sequenced material: PBMCs. The rearrangement combines TRBV19 with TRBJ2-7, and possibly TRBD1, on 7 matching bases. The TCR sequence derives from a man aged 35-49 years in good health and CMV-seronegative. The DNA is TGTGCCAGTAGTATCCAGGGGGGAGAAGACGAGCAGTACTTC. This yields the protein CASSIQGGEDEQYF.